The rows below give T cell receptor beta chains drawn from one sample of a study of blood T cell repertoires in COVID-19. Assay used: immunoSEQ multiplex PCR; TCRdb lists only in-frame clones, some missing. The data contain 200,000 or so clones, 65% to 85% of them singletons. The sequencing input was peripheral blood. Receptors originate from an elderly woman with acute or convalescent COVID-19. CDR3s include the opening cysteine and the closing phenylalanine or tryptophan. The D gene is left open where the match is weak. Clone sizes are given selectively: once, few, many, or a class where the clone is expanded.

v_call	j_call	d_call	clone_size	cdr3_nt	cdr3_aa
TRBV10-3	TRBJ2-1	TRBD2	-	TGTGCCATCAGTGCCCCTACTAGCGGGGGCGGGGATGAGCAGTTCTTC	CAISAPTSGGGDEQFF
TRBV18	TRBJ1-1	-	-	TGTGCCAGCTCACCACCTCCGGGGAGCAACACTGAAGCTTTCTTT	CASSPPPGSNTEAFF
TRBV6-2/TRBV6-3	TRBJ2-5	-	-	TGTGCCAGCAGTTACTTCCTAGCTTCCCAAGAGACCCAGTACTTC	CASSYFLASQETQYF
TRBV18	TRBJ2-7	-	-	TGTGCCAGCTCACCGGGGGGGCCATCCTACGAGCAGTACTTC	CASSPGGPSYEQYF
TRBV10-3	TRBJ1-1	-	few	TGTGCCATCAGTGAGTCCGTGGAAGCTTTCTTT	CAISESVEAFF
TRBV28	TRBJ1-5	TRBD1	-	TGTGCCAGCATCTTTACAGGGGGCGCGAAGGAGCCCCAGCATTTT	CASIFTGGAKEPQHF
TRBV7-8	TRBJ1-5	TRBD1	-	TGTGCCAGCGCCGTGTCAGGGGGCAGGAGCAATCAGCCCCAGCATTTT	CASAVSGGRSNQPQHF
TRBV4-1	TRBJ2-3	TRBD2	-	TGCGCCAGCAGCCAAGATTCAGCGGGAGGCCTGGCAGATACGCAGTATTTT	CASSQDSAGGLADTQYF
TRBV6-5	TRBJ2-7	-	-	TGTGCCAGCAGTTACTCGCACAGTTCCTACGAGCAGTACTTC	CASSYSHSSYEQYF
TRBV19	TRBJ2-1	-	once	TGTGCCAGTCGGCAGCTCGACGGGAATGAGCAGTTCTTC	CASRQLDGNEQFF
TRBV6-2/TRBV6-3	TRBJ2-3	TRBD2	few	TGTGCCAGCACCCCCGGGACTAGCAGAGATACGCAGTATTTT	CASTPGTSRDTQYF
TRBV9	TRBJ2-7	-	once	TGTGCCAGCAGCGTAGACGGAGGATTCTACGAGCAGTACTTC	CASSVDGGFYEQYF
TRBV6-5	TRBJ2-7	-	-	TGTGCCAGCAGTATGACTGTACTCTACGAGCAGTACTTC	CASSMTVLYEQYF
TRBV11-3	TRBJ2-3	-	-	TGTGCCAGCAGCTTAGACGGTACAGATACGCAGTATTTT	CASSLDGTDTQYF
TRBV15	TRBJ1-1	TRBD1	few	TGTGCCACCAGCAGATGGACAGGGGGCTTGGAGACTGAAGCTTTCTTT	CATSRWTGGLETEAFF
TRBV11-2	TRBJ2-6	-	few	TGTGCCAGCAGCTCGTTAAGGAGCGCTGGGGCCAACGTCCTGACTTTC	CASSSLRSAGANVLTF
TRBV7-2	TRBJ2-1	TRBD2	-	TGTGCCAGCAGCTCTCTAGCGGTAGGCTACAATGAGCAGTTCTTC	CASSSLAVGYNEQFF
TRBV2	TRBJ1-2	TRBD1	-	TGTGCCAGCAGGGGGACAGGGAACTATGGCTACACCTTC	CASRGTGNYGYTF
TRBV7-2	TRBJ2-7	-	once	TGTGCCAGCAGCTTAGCGCAAGACTGGTACTACGAGCAGTACTTC	CASSLAQDWYYEQYF
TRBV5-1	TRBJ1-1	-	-	TGCGCCAGCTCAGGGGAGAGTGGCACTGAAGCTTTCTTT	CASSGESGTEAFF
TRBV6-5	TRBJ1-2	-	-	TGTGCCAGCAGTTACTCGCAAAGCAACTATGGCTACACCTTC	CASSYSQSNYGYTF
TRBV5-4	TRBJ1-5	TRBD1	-	TGTGCCAGCAGCTCGGGACAGTCTAGCAATCAGCCCCAGCATTTT	CASSSGQSSNQPQHF
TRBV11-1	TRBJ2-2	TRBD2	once	TGTGCCAGCACCAGACTAGCGATGACCGGGGAGCTGTTTTTT	CASTRLAMTGELFF
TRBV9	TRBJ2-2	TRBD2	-	TGTGCCAGCAGCGTTAGCGGGAGGGCCCGGGCCGGGGAGCTGTTTTTT	CASSVSGRARAGELFF
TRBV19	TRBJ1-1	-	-	TGTGCCAGTACCCCGGCGGGGGCCATGAACACTGAAGCTTTCTTT	CASTPAGAMNTEAFF
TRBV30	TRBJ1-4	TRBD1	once	TGTGCCTGGGGAGGGACAGAGGAAAAACTGTTTTTT	CAWGGTEEKLFF
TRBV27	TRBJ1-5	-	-	TGTGCCAGCAGTTTATCGAAGGGGCCCTATAGCAATCAGCCCCAGCATTTT	CASSLSKGPYSNQPQHF
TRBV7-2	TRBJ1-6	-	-	TGTGCCAGCAGCTTAGCGAGGCAGAATTCACCCCTCCACTTT	CASSLARQNSPLHF
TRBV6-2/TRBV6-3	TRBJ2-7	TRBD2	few	TGTGCCAGCAGTTCCCGGACTAGCGGGGGATTCGAGCAGTACTTC	CASSSRTSGGFEQYF
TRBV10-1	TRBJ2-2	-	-	TGCGCCAGCAGTGTGCACCAGACCGGGGAGCTGTTTTTT	CASSVHQTGELFF
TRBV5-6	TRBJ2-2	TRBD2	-	TGTGCCAGCAGCTTGGGACTAGCCGGGACCTTCACGCGCGGGGAGCTGTTTTTT	CASSLGLAGTFTRGELFF
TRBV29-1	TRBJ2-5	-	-	TGCAGCGTTGATAGGCAGGGAAAGACCCAGTACTTC	CSVDRQGKTQYF
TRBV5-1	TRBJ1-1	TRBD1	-	TGCGCCAGTACCTCGGGACAGAGGAACACTGAAGCTTTCTTT	CASTSGQRNTEAFF
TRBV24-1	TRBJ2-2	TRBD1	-	TGTGCCACCAGTGATTGGACAGGGGGAAGCACCGGGGAGCTGTTTTTT	CATSDWTGGSTGELFF
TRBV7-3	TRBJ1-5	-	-	TGTGCCAGCAGCCCGGACAGAGGTCAGCCCCAGCATTTT	CASSPDRGQPQHF
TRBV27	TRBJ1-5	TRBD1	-	TGTGCCAGCAGTGCGGACAGGACTAGCAATCAGCCCCAGCATTTT	CASSADRTSNQPQHF
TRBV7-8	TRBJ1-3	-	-	TGTGCCAGCAGCCTCGGTCCGGGATTCTCTGGAAACACCATATATTTT	CASSLGPGFSGNTIYF
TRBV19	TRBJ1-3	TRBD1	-	TGTGCCAGTAGTACGAGACAGGGGGCTGGAAACACCATATATTTT	CASSTRQGAGNTIYF
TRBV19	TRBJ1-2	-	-	TGTGCCAGCCTTTCAGGGCCCGTCAGAGGCTACACCTTC	CASLSGPVRGYTF
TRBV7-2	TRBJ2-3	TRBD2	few	TGTGCCAGCAGCTTAGGTAGCGGGGGGCCCCCAGATACGCAGTATTTT	CASSLGSGGPPDTQYF
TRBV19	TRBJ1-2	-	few	TGTGCCAGTAGTATTCGCGGCTATGGCTACACCTTC	CASSIRGYGYTF